Described below is a single TCR beta chain sequence and its context. Its antigen remains unidentified. The donors, nominally healthy at sampling, likely had unrecorded immune exposures. The sample is drawn from a study of cytomegalovirus exposure and HLA in healthy donors. General study points: An analysis done earlier found most TCR beta V segments productive about 87% or about 30% of the time. A missense variant in DCLRE1C was later tied to TCR beta V- and J-gene trimming.

This CDR3 is 13 amino acids long. Trimming removed 2 bases from V and 4 bases from J; junction bases left unmatched: 1. CDR1 is WNHNN, CDR2 SYGVQD, per germline (reference sequence). This PCR relied on a set of 60 Vbeta primers and 13 Jbeta primers. Some clones are missing from TCRdb's copy, which holds only in-frame ones; the method was immunoSEQ multiplex PCR. The sample has tens of thousands of clones. The receptor's source is a female donor in good health and CMV-seropositive. The sample consisted of PBMCs. The V and J genes are TRBV10-1 and TRBJ2-7; 8 nucleotides agree with TRBD1. The CDR3 nucleotides read TGCGCCAGCAGTGAGGGGACAGGATACGAGCAGTACTTC. Translation gives CASSEGTGYEQYF.